This T cell receptor beta chain was found in a study of shared clonotypes between healthy human individuals. The V and J ends lost 4 bases and 4 bases, in that order; junction bases with no gene match: 14. The CDR3 totals 17 residues. Germline-derived CDR1 and CDR2 are SGHRS and YFSETQ. The method was immunoSEQ multiplex PCR; TCRdb's version includes in-frame clones alone and lacks a portion of them. The data contain roughly 770,000 clones, about 97% of them seen just once; the ten biggest clones take up under 0.25%. As to this clone: Its antigen is currently unknown.

Findings of the study overall: Apart from blood, nothing was sampled; tissue repertoires likely differ. Lower generation probabilities were found for non-shared clonotypes than for those shared by all four donors. Sharing across a few donors was seen in roughly 5% of naive CD4 clonotypes.

Terminally differentiated effector memory CD45RA+ cells were excluded from the naive CD8 cells, which were CD45RO-negative and positively selected for CCR7. The clonotype comes from a man under 40 in good health. What was sequenced was naive CD8+ T cells sorted from blood. The V gene is TRBV5-1, the J gene TRBJ2-1, with TRBD2 matching 7 bases. CDR3 protein: CASSPEPSGTLYNEQFF. The CDR3 nucleotides read TGCGCCAGCAGCCCCGAGCCAAGCGGGACTTTATACAATGAGCAGTTCTTC. Based on the CDR3 plus reference TRBV5-1 and TRBJ2-1, the full variable domain is KAGVTQTPRYLIKTRGQQVTLSCSPISGHRSVSWYQQTPGQGLQFLFEYFSETQRNKGNFPGRFSGRQFSNSRSEMNVSTLELGDSALYLCASSPEPSGTLYNEQFFGPGTRLTVL.